The 10 T cell receptor beta chains reported below all come from one sample, sequenced in a study of Graves' ophthalmopathy and Graves' hyperthyroidism. TCR beta CDR3 regions were amplified from RNA transcripts. HTBI primers were employed in first-round RT-PCR, then a second-round multiplex PCR followed. MiXCR was run by TCRdb on the multiplex PCR reads, yielding one entry per CDR3 protein. This table holds 650,000 to 900,000 distinct CDR3 sequences, roughly two fifths found once. The sample was peripheral blood. These TCRs come from an adult man with Graves' ophthalmopathy.

This clonotype was picked up many times. V usage is TRBV29-1 and J usage is TRBJ1-1; 8 bases are shared with TRBD1. From germline, CDR1 is SQVTM and CDR2 ANQGSEA. The CDR3 is made up of 16 amino acids. Losses at the gene ends were 0 bases for V and 1 base for J; bases not matched to a gene: 7. The CDR3 DNA follows: TGCAGCGTTGAAGATCATACAGGGGGTCCGAACACTGAAGCTTTCTTT. Translated, it gives CSVEDHTGGPNTEAFF.

In its sample, this clonotype was seen many times. This rearrangement joins TRBV7-9 to TRBJ2-5; TRBD2 agrees at 9 bases. Germline CDR1 reads SEHNR; CDR2 reads FQNEAQ (reference sequence). CDR3 length: 18 residues. V lost 0 bases to trimming and J lost 5 bases; unmatched junction nucleotides: 13. CDR3: CASSLAGARWTSAETQYF. The CDR3 region has the DNA TGTGCCAGCAGCTTAGCAGGGGCTAGGTGGACTAGCGCGGAGACCCAGTACTTC. The full variable domain, in which reference TRBV7-9 and TRBJ2-5 provide the parts outside the CDR3, is DTGVSQNPRHKITKRGQNVTFRCDPISEHNRLYWYRQTLGQGPEFLTYFQNEAQLEKSRLLSDRFSAERPKGSFSTLEIQRTEQGDSAMYLCASSLAGARWTSAETQYFGPGTRLLVL.

This clonotype appeared many times. V gene TRBV29-1 combines with J gene TRBJ2-7, with D possibly being TRBD2 (5 bases). This CDR3 is 13 amino acids long. Deletions cut 6 bases from V and 3 bases from J, with 15 bases between. Germline-derived CDR1 and CDR2 are SQVTM and ANQGSEA. DNA for the CDR3: TGCAGCGTAGGGAGAACTCAGGACTACGAGCAGTACTTC. Translated: CSVGRTQDYEQYF.

J is TRBJ1-1 and V is TRBV10-3; 8 bases fit TRBD1. There are 15 residues in the CDR3. J lost 1 base, V lost 2 bases, and 3 bases had no gene match. Per the germline V gene, CDR1 is ENHRY and CDR2 is SYGVKD. CDR3 amino acids: CAISEGQGTNTEAFF. CDR3 nucleotides: TGTGCCATCAGTGAGGGACAGGGAACGAACACTGAAGCTTTCTTT.

The CDR3, as DNA: TGTGCCAGTAGTATCCCCGATCAGCCCCAGCATTTT. This encodes CASSIPDQPQHF. The V gene is TRBV19, the J gene TRBJ1-5; D not certain. The CDR3 covers 12 residues. The V gene's germline CDR1 is LNHDA and CDR2 SQIVND (reference sequence). V was cut by 3 bases and J by 5 bases, with 5 bases left in between.

V is TRBV7-9 and J is TRBJ2-6; D tentatively fits TRBD1 or TRBD2 (5 bases each). Germline assignment: CDR1 SEHNR and CDR2 FQNEAQ (reference sequence). This CDR3 region has 17 residues. The ends were cut back, 6 bases at V and 0 bases at J, with 15 bases in the middle. For the CDR3, the DNA is TGTGCCAGCAGTCGTTCGGGGCCCTACTCTGGGGCCAACGTCCTGACTTTC. Translating gives CASSRSGPYSGANVLTF.

There are many counts of this clonotype. J is TRBJ1-1 and V is TRBV7-9; the D gene is possibly TRBD1 (5 bases). Trimming stripped 5 bases from V and 5 bases from J, with 18 bases between. The CDR3 consists of 15 residues. Germline CDR1 and CDR2: SEHNR and FQNEAQ (reference sequence). The CDR3, as DNA: TGTGCCAGCAGCCCATTGGGTAGGGGAGATACTGAAGCTTTCTTT. Its translation is CASSPLGRGDTEAFF.

This clonotype was picked up one time. The V gene is TRBV25-1, the J gene TRBJ2-2, with 10 bases fitting TRBD1. CDR1 and CDR2 from the germline V gene are MGHDK and SYGVNS. The CDR3 covers 14 residues. With 6 bases clipped from V and 7 bases from J, the junction kept 5 bases outside the gene matches. CDR3 sequence reads: CASRWDRGGGELFF. DNA of the CDR3: TGTGCCAGCAGATGGGACAGGGGAGGCGGGGAGCTGTTTTTT.

This clonotype was detected ten times or more. The V and J genes are TRBV7-8 and TRBJ2-5; 8 positions match TRBD2. The junction had 10 bases not matched to a gene; V was cut back by 4 bases and J by 6 bases. Germline V CDR1 and CDR2: SGHVS, FQNEAQ. The CDR3 runs 15 residues. CDR3 protein: CASSYGGASIKTQYF. Written as DNA, the CDR3 is TGTGCCAGCAGCTACGGGGGGGCGTCAATAAAGACCCAGTACTTC.

This clonotype was found a few times. The rearrangement links TRBV7-9 to TRBJ2-7; possibly TRBD2 for D (7 bases). The V and J ends lost 4 bases and 1 base respectively, with 14 bases between them. The germline V gene has CDR1 SEHNR and CDR2 FQNEAQ (reference sequence). CDR3 length: 15 amino acids. The CDR3 sequence: CASSSRRGQSYEQYF. The CDR3 bases are TGTGCCAGCAGCTCCCGGCGGGGGCAGTCCTACGAGCAGTACTTC.